These T cell receptor beta chains were read from a single sample in a study of identical twins. MiXCR, run by TCRdb on the 5' RACE reads, gives a single entry per CDR3 protein. This table holds about 150,000 distinct CDR3 sequences, roughly 3.5% found once. Sequenced input: memory T cells sorted from blood. All receptors derive from a man younger than 30 in good health. CDR3s include the opening cysteine and the closing phenylalanine or tryptophan. Fields, in order: J gene, V gene, CDR3 protein.

TRBJ2-2	TRBV18	CASSSTRATGELFF
TRBJ2-1	TRBV5-6	CASSFRGTGAYNEQFF
TRBJ1-5	TRBV7-9	CARPLGHGGSQPQHF
TRBJ2-7	TRBV7-2	CASSLALAGISYEQYF
TRBJ2-5	TRBV20-1	CSAWTGGSGETQYF
TRBJ2-1	TRBV6-6	CASSFIANEQFF
TRBJ1-4	TRBV20-1	CSARDGTKVSGGIGEKLFF
TRBJ2-7	TRBV5-5	CASSGMVGEQYF
TRBJ2-2	TRBV5-1	CASSLEGLAGAATGELFF
TRBJ1-5	TRBV6-2/TRBV6-3	CASSASWTKGAGSNQPQHF
TRBJ1-5	TRBV24-1	CATSRQGERQPQHF
TRBJ1-1	TRBV4-1	CASMGNTEAFF
TRBJ2-1	TRBV5-1	CASSLGTSGRAYEQFF
TRBJ2-1	TRBV20-1	CSAKTGMNEQFF
TRBJ2-5	TRBV20-1	CSARGTSGSLETQYF
TRBJ2-5	TRBV7-8	CASSLGWVSGRGETQYF
TRBJ2-1	TRBV7-6	CASSHMDEQFF
TRBJ2-1	TRBV9	CASSVGWGRGYNEQFF
TRBJ2-3	TRBV5-1	CASNLVGPSTDTQYF
TRBJ1-2	TRBV14	CASRPGTAYGYTF
TRBJ2-3	TRBV12-3/TRBV12-4	CASSLRLLSTDTQYF
TRBJ2-1	TRBV27	CASSWGLAGGSVPNEQFF
TRBJ2-5	TRBV5-6	CASSLERVVETQYF
TRBJ2-3	TRBV29-1	CSVGLAGGADTQYF
TRBJ2-1	TRBV11-1	CASSFTRDRAGNEQFF
TRBJ2-3	TRBV5-1	CASSFRTSTDTQYF
TRBJ2-1	TRBV18	CASSPLRVNEQFF
TRBJ2-5	TRBV12-3/TRBV12-4	CASSYEGGQETQYF
TRBJ1-5	TRBV20-1	CSARDLGTGSNQPQHF
TRBJ2-4	TRBV27	CASSLSSSGIAKNIQYF
TRBJ1-6	TRBV7-2	CASSVDRDSPLHF
TRBJ2-7	TRBV4-3	CASSQNSGEQYF